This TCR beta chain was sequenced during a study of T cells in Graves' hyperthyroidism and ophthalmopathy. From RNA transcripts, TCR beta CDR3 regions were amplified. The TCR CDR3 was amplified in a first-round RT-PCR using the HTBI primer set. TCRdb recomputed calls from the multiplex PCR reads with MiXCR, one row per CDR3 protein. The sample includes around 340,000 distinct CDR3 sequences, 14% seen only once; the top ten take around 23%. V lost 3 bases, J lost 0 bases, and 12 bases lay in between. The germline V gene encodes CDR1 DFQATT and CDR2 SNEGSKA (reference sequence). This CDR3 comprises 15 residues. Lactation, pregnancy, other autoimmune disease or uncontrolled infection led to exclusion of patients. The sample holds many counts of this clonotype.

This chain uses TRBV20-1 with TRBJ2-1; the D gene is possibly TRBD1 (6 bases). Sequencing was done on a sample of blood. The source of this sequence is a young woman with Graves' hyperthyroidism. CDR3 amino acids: CSARALDSSYNEQFF. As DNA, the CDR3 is TGCAGTGCTAGGGCCCTGGACAGCTCCTACAATGAGCAGTTCTTC.